A single sample is the source of the 3 T cell receptor beta chains below, sequenced in a study of T cell changes during pregnancy in multiple sclerosis. Measured with immunoSEQ multiplex PCR; TCRdb has only the in-frame clones, and not every one. The sample yields under 80,000 clones, approximately 90% seen once. This material consisted of peripheral blood, taken in the second trimester of pregnancy. The receptors stem from a female donor with multiple sclerosis, enrolled in a pregnancy study.

In nucleotides, the CDR3 is TGCGCCAGCAGCCAAACACCGACAGGGGGGGGCAAAAACATTCAGTACTTC. It yields the protein CASSQTPTGGGKNIQYF. This chain connects TRBV4-1 to TRBJ2-4; 9 bases match TRBD1. The CDR3 has 17 amino acids. Trimming took 2 bases from V and 3 from J; bases not matched to a gene: 8. In germline, CDR1 is MGHRA, CDR2 YSYEKL.

This clone occurred once. The rearrangement joins TRBV5-1 to TRBJ2-4; TRBD2 agrees at 7 bases. Germline V gene data show CDR1 as SGHRS and CDR2 as YFSETQ. The CDR3 spans 18 residues. V gave up 0 bases and J gave up 6 bases; unmatched junction bases: 15. This CDR3 reads CASSLAPGGESDRNIQYF. The CDR3 DNA reads as TGCGCCAGCAGCTTGGCCCCGGGGGGAGAATCAGATAGAAACATTCAGTACTTC.

The sample holds one count of this clone. The chain uses TRBV30 and TRBJ1-5; D uncertain. Between the trimmed V and J ends, which lost 1 base and 6 bases, there was a span of 7 bases. Germline V gene sequence: CDR1 GTSNPN, CDR2 SVGIG (reference sequence). The CDR3 contains 12 residues. In DNA form, the CDR3 reads TGTGCCTGGAGTGACGGGTCTCAGCCCCAGCATTTT. This translates into CAWSDGSQPQHF.